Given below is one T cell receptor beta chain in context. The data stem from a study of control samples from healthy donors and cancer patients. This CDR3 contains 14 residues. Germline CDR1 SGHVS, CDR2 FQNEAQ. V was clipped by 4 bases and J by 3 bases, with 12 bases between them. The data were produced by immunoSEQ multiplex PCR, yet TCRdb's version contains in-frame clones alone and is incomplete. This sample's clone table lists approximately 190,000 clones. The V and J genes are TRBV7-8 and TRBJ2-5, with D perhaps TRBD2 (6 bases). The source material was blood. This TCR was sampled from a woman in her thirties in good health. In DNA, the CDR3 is TGTGCCAGCAGCTCCCGATGGGGGGAAGAGACCCAGTACTTC. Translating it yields CASSSRWGEETQYF.